The table lists the clone carrying this T cell receptor beta chain with a count of one. The source of the sample is a study of glioma-infiltrating T cells after dendritic cell vaccination. In the study overall: Autologous tumor lysate-pulsed dendritic cell vaccination was given between the early 2000s and the early 2010s. Autologous tumor lysate was loaded overnight onto monocyte-derived dendritic cells grown seven to eight days with IL-4 and GM-CSF.

The data were produced by immunoSEQ multiplex PCR, yet TCRdb's version contains in-frame clones alone and is incomplete. The table includes around 96,000 clones, about 80% detected once. Germline V gene sequence: CDR1 SNHLY, CDR2 FYNNEI. This CDR3 has 15 residues. J was trimmed by 8 bases and V by 6 bases; bases with no gene match: 13. Patients had residual fresh-frozen tumor tissue and more than two years of survival data. Before vaccination, two weeks after the third vaccination, and at progression, PBMC were collected. This clonotype was obtained from a human donor with glioblastoma. This rearrangement joins TRBV2 to TRBJ2-1; 7 positions agree with TRBD1. The sequencing here drew on blood, taken before dendritic cell vaccination. CDR3 nucleotide sequence: TGTGCCAGCAGCGCAGACAGGGCAAGTATCCATGAGCAGTTCTTC. This sequence encodes CASSADRASIHEQFF.